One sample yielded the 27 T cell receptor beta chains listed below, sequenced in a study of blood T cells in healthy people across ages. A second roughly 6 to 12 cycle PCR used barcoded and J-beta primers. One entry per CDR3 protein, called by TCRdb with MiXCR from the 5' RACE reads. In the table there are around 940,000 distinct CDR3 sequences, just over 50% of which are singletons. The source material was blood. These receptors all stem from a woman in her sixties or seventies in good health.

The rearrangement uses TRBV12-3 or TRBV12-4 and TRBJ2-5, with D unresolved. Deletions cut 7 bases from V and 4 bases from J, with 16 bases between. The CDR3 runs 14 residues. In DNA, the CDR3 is TGTGCCAGCACCCTAACGGTGGGCGCAGAGACCCAGTACTTC. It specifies CASTLTVGAETQYF.

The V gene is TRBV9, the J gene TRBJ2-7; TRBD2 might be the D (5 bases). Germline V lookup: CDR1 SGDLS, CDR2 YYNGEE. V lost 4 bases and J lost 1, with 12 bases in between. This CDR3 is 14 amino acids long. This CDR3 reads CASSHGVPSYEQYF. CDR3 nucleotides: TGTGCCAGCAGCCACGGGGTTCCGTCCTACGAGCAGTACTTC.

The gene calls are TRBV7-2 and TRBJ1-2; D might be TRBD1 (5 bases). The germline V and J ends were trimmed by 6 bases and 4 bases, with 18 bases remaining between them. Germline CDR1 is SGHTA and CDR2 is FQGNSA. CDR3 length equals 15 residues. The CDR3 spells CASSPRDASLYGYTF. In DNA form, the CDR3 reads TGTGCCAGCAGTCCCCGGGACGCCTCGCTCTATGGCTACACCTTC. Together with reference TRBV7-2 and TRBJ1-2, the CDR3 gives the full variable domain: GAGVSQSPSNKVTEKGKDVELRCDPISGHTALYWYRQSLGQGLEFLIYFQGNSAPDKSGLPSDRFSAERTGGSVSTLTIQRTQQEDSAVYLCASSPRDASLYGYTFGSGTRLTVV.

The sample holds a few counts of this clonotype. The CDR3 loop reads CASSPKGPGEQFF. In DNA form, the CDR3 reads TGTGCCAGCTCACCGAAAGGTCCGGGTGAGCAGTTCTTC. The chain has TRBV18 and TRBJ2-1; D not resolved. The germline V gene has CDR1 KGHSH and CDR2 LQKENI. V lost 3 bases and J 9 bases, leaving 12 bases between the germline ends. The CDR3 loop spans 13 amino acids.

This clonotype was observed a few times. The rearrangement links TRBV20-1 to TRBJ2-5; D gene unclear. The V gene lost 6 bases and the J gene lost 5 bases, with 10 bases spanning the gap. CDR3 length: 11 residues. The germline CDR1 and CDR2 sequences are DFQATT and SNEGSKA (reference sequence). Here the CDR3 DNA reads TGCAGTGCCCTTTATGGGGAGACCCAGTACTTC. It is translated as CSALYGETQYF.

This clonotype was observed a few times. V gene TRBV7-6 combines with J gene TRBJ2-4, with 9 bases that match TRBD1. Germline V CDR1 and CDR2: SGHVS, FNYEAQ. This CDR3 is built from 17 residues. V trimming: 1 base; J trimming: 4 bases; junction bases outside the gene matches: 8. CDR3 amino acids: CASSLGYRGQGKNIQYF. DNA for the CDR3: TGTGCCAGCAGCTTAGGCTACAGGGGGCAAGGGAAAAACATTCAGTACTTC.

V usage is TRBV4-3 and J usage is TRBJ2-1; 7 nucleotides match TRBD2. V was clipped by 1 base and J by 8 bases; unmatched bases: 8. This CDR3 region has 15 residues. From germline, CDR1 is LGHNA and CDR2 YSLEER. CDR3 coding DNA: TGCGCCAGCAGCCAAGCGCGGGGGAACCCCCATGAGCAGTTCTTC. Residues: CASSQARGNPHEQFF.

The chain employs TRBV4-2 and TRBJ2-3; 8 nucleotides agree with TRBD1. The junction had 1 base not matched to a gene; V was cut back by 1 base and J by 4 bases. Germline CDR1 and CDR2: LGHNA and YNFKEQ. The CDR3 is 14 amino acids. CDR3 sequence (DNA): TGTGCCAGCAGCCAAGCACAGGGGGCAGATACGCAGTATTTT. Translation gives CASSQAQGADTQYF.

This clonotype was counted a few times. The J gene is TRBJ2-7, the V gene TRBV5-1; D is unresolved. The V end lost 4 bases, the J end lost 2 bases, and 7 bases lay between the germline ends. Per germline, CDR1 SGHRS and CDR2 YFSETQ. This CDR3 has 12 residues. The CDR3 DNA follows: TGCGCCAGCAGCCGGCGGACCTACGAGCAGTACTTC. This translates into CASSRRTYEQYF. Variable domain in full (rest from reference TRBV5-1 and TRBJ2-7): KAGVTQTPRYLIKTRGQQVTLSCSPISGHRSVSWYQQTPGQGLQFLFEYFSETQRNKGNFPGRFSGRQFSNSRSEMNVSTLELGDSALYLCASSRRTYEQYFGPGTRLTVT.

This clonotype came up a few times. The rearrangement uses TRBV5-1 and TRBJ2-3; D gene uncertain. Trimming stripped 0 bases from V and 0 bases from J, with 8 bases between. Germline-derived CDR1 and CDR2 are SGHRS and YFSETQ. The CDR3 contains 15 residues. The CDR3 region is CASSLERQSTDTQYF. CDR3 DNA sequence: TGCGCCAGCAGCTTGGAACGGCAGAGCACAGATACGCAGTATTTT.

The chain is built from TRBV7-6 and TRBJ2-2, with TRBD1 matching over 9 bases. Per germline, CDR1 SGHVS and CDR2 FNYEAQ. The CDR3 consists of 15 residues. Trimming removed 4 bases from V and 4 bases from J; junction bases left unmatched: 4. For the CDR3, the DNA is TGTGCCAGCAGCTCCTTGACAGGGGGCACCGGGGAGCTGTTTTTT. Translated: CASSSLTGGTGELFF.

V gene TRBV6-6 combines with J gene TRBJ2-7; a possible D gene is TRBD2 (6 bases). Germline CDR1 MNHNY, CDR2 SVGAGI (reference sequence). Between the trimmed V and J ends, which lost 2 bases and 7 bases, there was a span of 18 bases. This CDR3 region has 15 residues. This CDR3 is CASSYRRAHTGEQYF. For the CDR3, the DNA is TGTGCCAGCAGTTACCGGAGGGCCCATACTGGGGAGCAGTACTTC.

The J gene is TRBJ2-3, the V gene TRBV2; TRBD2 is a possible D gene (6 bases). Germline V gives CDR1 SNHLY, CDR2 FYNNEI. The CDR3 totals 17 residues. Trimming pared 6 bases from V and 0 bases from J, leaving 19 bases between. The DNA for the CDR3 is TGTGCCAGCAGGGGACCGGAGGATAGCGGTAGCACAGATACGCAGTATTTT. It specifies CASRGPEDSGSTDTQYF.

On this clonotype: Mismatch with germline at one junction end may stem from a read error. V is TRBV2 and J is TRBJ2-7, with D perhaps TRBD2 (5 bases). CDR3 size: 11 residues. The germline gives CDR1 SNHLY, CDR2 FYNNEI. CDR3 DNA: TGTGCCAGCAGTCTGAGCGGAGAGCAGCACTTC. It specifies CASSLSGEQHF.

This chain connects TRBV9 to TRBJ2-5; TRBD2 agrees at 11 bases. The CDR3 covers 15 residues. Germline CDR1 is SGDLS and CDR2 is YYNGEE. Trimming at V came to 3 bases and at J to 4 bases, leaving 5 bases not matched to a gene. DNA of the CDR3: TGTGCCAGCAGCGCCATAGCGGGAGGGCTAGAGACCCAGTACTTC. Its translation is CASSAIAGGLETQYF.

CDR3 coding DNA: TGTGCCAGCAGCTCCGGACACTCGACTGGCACAGATACGCAGTATTTT. Protein product: CASSSGHSTGTDTQYF. The chain combines TRBV7-2 with TRBJ2-3, with D possibly TRBD1 on 5 matching bases. The CDR3 is 16 residues long. Germline CDR1 and CDR2: SGHTA and FQGNSA. The V and J ends lost 4 bases and 1 base respectively, with 15 bases between them.

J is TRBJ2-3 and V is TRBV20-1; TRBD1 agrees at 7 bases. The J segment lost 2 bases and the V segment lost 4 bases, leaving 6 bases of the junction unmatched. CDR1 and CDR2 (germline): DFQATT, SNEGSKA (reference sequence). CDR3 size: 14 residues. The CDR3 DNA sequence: TGCAGTGCTACAGACAGGGAGAACACAGATACGCAGTATTTT. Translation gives CSATDRENTDTQYF.

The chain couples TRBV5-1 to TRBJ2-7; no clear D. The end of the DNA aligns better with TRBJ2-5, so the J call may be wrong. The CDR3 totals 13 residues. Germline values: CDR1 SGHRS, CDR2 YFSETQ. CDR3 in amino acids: CASSLLARETQYF. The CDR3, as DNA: TGCGCCAGCAGCTTGTTGGCCAGGGAGACCCAGTACTTC.

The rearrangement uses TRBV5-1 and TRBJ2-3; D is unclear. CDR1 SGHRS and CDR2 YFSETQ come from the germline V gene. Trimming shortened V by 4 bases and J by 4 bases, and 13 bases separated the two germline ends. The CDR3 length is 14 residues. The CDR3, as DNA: TGCGCCAGCAGCCCCCCTAACTCCGCAGATACGCAGTATTTT. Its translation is CASSPPNSADTQYF.

The CDR3: CSVGTSGLNEQFF. For the CDR3, the DNA is TGCAGCGTTGGGACTAGCGGGTTGAATGAGCAGTTCTTC. V gene TRBV29-1 combines with J gene TRBJ2-1; TRBD2 matches 11 bases. J gave up 7 bases and V 4 bases, and 3 bases lay outside the gene matches. The CDR3 consists of 13 residues. Per germline, CDR1 SQVTM and CDR2 ANQGSEA.

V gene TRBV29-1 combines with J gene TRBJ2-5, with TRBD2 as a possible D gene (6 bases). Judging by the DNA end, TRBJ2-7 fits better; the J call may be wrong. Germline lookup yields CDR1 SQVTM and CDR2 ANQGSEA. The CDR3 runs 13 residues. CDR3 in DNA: TGCAGCGTTGATGCGGGGCCGGGGGACGAGCAGTACTTC. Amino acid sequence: CSVDAGPGDEQYF.

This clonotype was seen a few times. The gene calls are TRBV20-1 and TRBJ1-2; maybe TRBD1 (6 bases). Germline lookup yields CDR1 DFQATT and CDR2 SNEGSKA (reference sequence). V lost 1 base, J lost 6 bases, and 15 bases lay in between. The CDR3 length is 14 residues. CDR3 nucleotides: TGCAGTGCTAGAGGGAACAGGGAATGGAATGGCTACACCTTC. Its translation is CSARGNREWNGYTF.

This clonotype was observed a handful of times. The DNA of the CDR3 is TGTGCCAGCAGCTTGGCTGACGGGGCAGATACGCAGTATTTT. It translates to CASSLADGADTQYF. The V call is TRBV7-9, the J call TRBJ2-3; D is perhaps TRBD2 (5 bases). V was trimmed by 3 bases and J by 4 bases, leaving 11 bases between them. The germline CDR1 and CDR2 sequences are SEHNR and FQNEAQ (reference sequence). CDR3 length equals 14 residues.

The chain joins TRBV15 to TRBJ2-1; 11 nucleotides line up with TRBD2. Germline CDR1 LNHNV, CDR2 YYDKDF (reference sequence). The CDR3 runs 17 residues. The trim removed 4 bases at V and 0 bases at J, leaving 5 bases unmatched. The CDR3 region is CATSITSGGFSYNEQFF. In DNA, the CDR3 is TGTGCCACCAGCATAACTAGCGGGGGTTTCTCCTACAATGAGCAGTTCTTC. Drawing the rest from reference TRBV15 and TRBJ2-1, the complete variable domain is DAMVIQNPRYQVTQFGKPVTLSCSQTLNHNVMYWYQQKSSQAPKLLFHYYDKDFNNEADTPDNFQSRRPNTSFCFLDIRSPGLGDTAMYLCATSITSGGFSYNEQFFGPGTRLTVL.

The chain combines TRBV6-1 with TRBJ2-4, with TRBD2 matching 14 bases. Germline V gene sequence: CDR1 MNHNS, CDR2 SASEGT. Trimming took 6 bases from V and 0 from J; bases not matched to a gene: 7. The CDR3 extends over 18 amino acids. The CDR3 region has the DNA TGTGCCAGCAGACAGACTAGCGGGAGGGCCGTAGCCAAAAACATTCAGTACTTC. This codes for CASRQTSGRAVAKNIQYF.

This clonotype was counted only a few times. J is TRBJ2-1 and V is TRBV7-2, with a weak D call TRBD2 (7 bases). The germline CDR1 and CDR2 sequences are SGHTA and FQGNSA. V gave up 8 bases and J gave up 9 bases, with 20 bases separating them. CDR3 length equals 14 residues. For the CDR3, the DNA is TGTGCCAGCGGAAGCGGGACAACCACGGCTGAGCAGTTCTTC. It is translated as CASGSGTTTAEQFF. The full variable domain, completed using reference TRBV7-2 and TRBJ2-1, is GAGVSQSPSNKVTEKGKDVELRCDPISGHTALYWYRQSLGQGLEFLIYFQGNSAPDKSGLPSDRFSAERTGGSVSTLTIQRTQQEDSAVYLCASGSGTTTAEQFFGPGTRLTVL.

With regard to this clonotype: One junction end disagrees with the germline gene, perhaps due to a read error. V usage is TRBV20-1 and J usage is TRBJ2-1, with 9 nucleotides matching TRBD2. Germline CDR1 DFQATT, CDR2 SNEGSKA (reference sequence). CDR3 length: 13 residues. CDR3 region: CSVRGLASNEQFF. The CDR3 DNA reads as TGCAGTGTTAGAGGACTAGCGAGTAATGAGCAGTTCTTC.